Below are 15 T cell receptor beta chains sequenced from a single sample in a study of blood T cell repertoires in COVID-19. Produced via immunoSEQ multiplex PCR; TCRdb's table is partial and in-frame only. The table lists some 94,000 clones, about two thirds of them singletons. The sample comprised peripheral blood. The receptors shown here come from a woman aged 60-75 years in a cohort sampled during active or convalescent COVID-19.

This chain joins TRBV6-5 and TRBJ1-5, with 9 bases lining up with TRBD1. CDR3 length: 14 amino acids. The germline V gene encodes CDR1 MNHEY and CDR2 SVGAGI. V trimming: 0 bases; J trimming: 7 bases; junction bases outside the gene matches: 1. CDR3 region: CASSYSDRGQPQHF. In nucleotides, the CDR3 is TGTGCCAGCAGTTACTCGGACAGGGGACAGCCCCAGCATTTT.

This chain connects TRBV6-1 to TRBJ1-2; no firm D call. Germline-derived CDR1 and CDR2 are MNHNS and SASEGT. The CDR3 is 14 amino acids. Trimming removed 10 bases from V and 2 bases from J, with 17 bases in between. CDR3 amino acids: CATAQNYRNYGYTF. DNA of the CDR3: TGTGCCACCGCCCAGAACTATCGGAACTATGGCTACACCTTC.

This clone was detected a few times. The chain links TRBV7-8 to TRBJ1-5; 7 bases map to TRBD1. CDR1 is SGHVS and CDR2 is FQNEAQ in the germline V gene. The CDR3 extends over 17 amino acids. V trimming: 1 base; J trimming: 2 bases; junction bases outside the gene matches: 8. CDR3 DNA: TGTGCCAGCAGCTTAGGGACAGGCCCGGGTGGCAATCAGCCCCAGCATTTT. Its protein product is CASSLGTGPGGNQPQHF. Together with reference TRBV7-8 and TRBJ1-5, the CDR3 gives the full variable domain: GAGVSQSPRYKVAKRGQDVALRCDPISGHVSLFWYQQALGQGPEFLTYFQNEAQLDKSGLPSDRFFAERPEGSVSTLKIQRTQQEDSAVYLCASSLGTGPGGNQPQHFGDGTRLSIL.

V usage is TRBV11-2 and J usage is TRBJ2-7; a weak D match, TRBD2 (6 bases). The CDR3 covers 17 residues. CDR1 and CDR2 from the germline V gene are SGHAT and FQNNGV. Deletions cut 3 bases from V and 0 bases from J, with 18 bases between. CDR3 DNA sequence: TGTGCCAGCAGCTTTGTGGTGTCGGGACTCCTCTCCTACGAGCAGTACTTC. Protein product: CASSFVVSGLLSYEQYF.

V is TRBV10-3 and J is TRBJ1-2; no firm D call. CDR3 length: 14 residues. Germline V CDR1 and CDR2: ENHRY, SYGVKD. Deletions cut 1 base from V and 7 bases from J, with 13 bases between. DNA of the CDR3: TGTGCCATCAGTGAGTTCCCGGGAACGGGTGGCTACACCTTC. This encodes CAISEFPGTGGYTF.

In this sample, this clone turned up many times. The chain links TRBV19 to TRBJ1-1; weak D call: TRBD1 (6 bases). CDR1 and CDR2 (germline): LNHDA, SQIVND (reference sequence). The CDR3 sequence is 15 residues long. V was pared by 6 bases and J by 5 bases, with 19 bases between. The CDR3 DNA reads TGTGCCAGTAGAAAATGGACAGCGGACGGGACTGAAGCTTTCTTT. It encodes CASRKWTADGTEAFF.

In its sample, this clone was seen many times. This chain joins TRBV5-5 and TRBJ2-3, with 10 bases lining up with TRBD2. V was pared by 3 bases and J by 3 bases, with 7 bases of the junction left unmatched. Germline V gives CDR1 SGHKS, CDR2 YYEKEE (reference sequence). The CDR3 loop spans 16 amino acids. CDR3 loop: CASSWALAGFTDTQYF. Here the CDR3 DNA reads TGTGCCAGCAGCTGGGCACTAGCGGGGTTTACAGATACGCAGTATTTT.

This clone was counted only a few times. This CDR3 reads CASSLGTLSAFF. CDR3 sequence (DNA): TGTGCCAGCAGTTTAGGTACATTGTCAGCTTTCTTT. The chain recombines TRBV28 with TRBJ1-1; D is ambiguous. This CDR3 region has 12 residues. Germline lookup yields CDR1 MDHEN and CDR2 SYDVKM. The V end lost 2 bases, the J end lost 10 bases, and 11 bases lay between the germline ends. The variable domain in full, with the rest retrieved from reference TRBV28 and TRBJ1-1, is DVKVTQSSRYLVKRTGEKVFLECVQDMDHENMFWYRQDPGLGLRLIYFSYDVKMKEKGDIPEGYSVSREKKERFSLILESASTNQTSMYLCASSLGTLSAFFGQGTRLTVV.

The gene calls are TRBV27 and TRBJ2-5; 8 nucleotides agree with TRBD2. Germline V gene data show CDR1 as MNHEY and CDR2 as SMNVEV (reference sequence). V lost 7 bases to trimming and J lost 4 bases; unmatched junction nucleotides: 11. The CDR3 loop spans 15 amino acids. The CDR3 DNA follows: TGTGCCAGCACTCTAACCGGGGGGGCCTTAGAGACCCAGTACTTC. Translating it yields CASTLTGGALETQYF.

V and J are TRBV12-3 or TRBV12-4 and TRBJ1-1; the D is unclear. V was cut by 3 bases and J by 7 bases, with 9 bases left in between. There are 12 residues in the CDR3. CDR3 region: CASSFRGSEAFF. The CDR3 DNA reads as TGTGCCAGCAGTTTTCGTGGCAGTGAAGCTTTCTTT.

The chain recombines TRBV28 with TRBJ1-5; tentative D call: TRBD1 (6 bases). Germline V gene lookup returns CDR1 MDHEN and CDR2 SYDVKM. The CDR3 is 14 amino acids. The V and J ends lost 6 bases and 7 bases respectively, with 16 bases between them. The CDR3 reads CASRAPQGNQPQHF. CDR3 sequence (DNA): TGTGCCAGCAGAGCACCACAGGGAAACCAGCCCCAGCATTTT. Combining the CDR3 with reference TRBV28 and TRBJ1-5 gives the whole variable domain DVKVTQSSRYLVKRTGEKVFLECVQDMDHENMFWYRQDPGLGLRLIYFSYDVKMKEKGDIPEGYSVSREKKERFSLILESASTNQTSMYLCASRAPQGNQPQHFGDGTRLSIL.

The chain combines TRBV4-1 with TRBJ1-1; weak D call: TRBD1 (5 bases). Deletions cut 5 bases from V and 0 bases from J, with 16 bases between. The CDR3 has 16 amino acids. Germline V gene data show CDR1 as MGHRA and CDR2 as YSYEKL. The CDR3 DNA is TGCGCCAGCAGCAACCGTCAGGGCCCTATGAACACTGAAGCTTTCTTT. Encoded protein: CASSNRQGPMNTEAFF.

V gene TRBV3-1 (or the pseudogene TRBV3-2) combines with J gene TRBJ2-1; no clear D gene. Germline V gives CDR1 LGHDT, CDR2 YNNKEL (reference sequence). The ends were cut back, 0 bases at V and 0 bases at J, with 6 bases in the middle. This CDR3 region has 15 residues. The CDR3 region is CASSQDLSSYNEQFF. The CDR3 nucleotides read TGTGCCAGCAGCCAAGATCTGAGCTCCTACAATGAGCAGTTCTTC.

The V call is TRBV2, the J call TRBJ2-3, with 8 bases identical to TRBD2. The junction had 9 bases not matched to a gene; V was cut back by 5 bases and J by 2 bases. The V gene's germline CDR1 is SNHLY and CDR2 FYNNEI. This CDR3 has 16 residues. Here the CDR3 DNA reads TGTGCCAGCAGTACCTATAGCGGGGTTTTCACAGATACGCAGTATTTT. Translation gives CASSTYSGVFTDTQYF.

This rearrangement joins TRBV27 to TRBJ1-1, with D unclear. The CDR3 covers 13 residues. V lost 3 bases and J lost 10, with 15 bases in between. The germline V gene has CDR1 MNHEY and CDR2 SMNVEV (reference sequence). CDR3 nucleotides: TGTGCCAGCAGTTTTAGCCAGGAGGGTCGAGCTTTCTTT. It translates to CASSFSQEGRAFF.